Below, 25 T cell receptor beta chains from the same sample are listed, as sequenced in a study of blood T cells in healthy people across ages. A J-beta primer mix and a sample-barcoded 5' primer were used in a second PCR of roughly 6 to 12 cycles. TCRdb used MiXCR to reprocess the 5' RACE reads, holding one entry per CDR3 protein. The top ten clones hold 11% of a sample with about 1.6 million distinct CDR3 sequences, roughly 32% of them seen once. Sequenced sample: blood. The receptors were sampled from a young woman in good health.

V usage is TRBV9 and J usage is TRBJ2-5; D is perhaps TRBD1 or TRBD2 (5 bases each). Germline-derived CDR1 and CDR2 are SGDLS and YYNGEE. The CDR3 loop spans 13 amino acids. Trimming left V 7 bases short and J 1 base short, with 11 bases between. CDR3 in DNA: TGTGCCAGCGGGGACGTAGGCCAAGAGACCCAGTACTTC. Its translation: CASGDVGQETQYF.

A word on this clonotype: With a much larger clone just one base away, this may be a read error. The chain links TRBV29-1 to TRBJ2-5, with a possible D match to TRBD1 (5 bases). Trimming removed 0 bases from V and 11 bases from J, with 19 bases in between. The CDR3 consists of 14 residues. CDR1 is SQVTM, CDR2 ANQGSEA, per germline. The CDR3 bases are TGCAGCGTTGAAGATCGTGGACAAAACAATGAGCAGTACTTC. This encodes CSVEDRGQNNEQYF.

This clonotype was observed a few times. This chain connects TRBV5-1 to TRBJ1-2; D might be TRBD1 (5 bases). V was trimmed by 0 bases and J by 5 bases, leaving 14 bases between them. The CDR3 length is 15 residues. Germline V gene data show CDR1 as SGHRS and CDR2 as YFSETQ. The CDR3 sequence is CASSLEWDDTYGYTF. The CDR3 bases are TGCGCCAGCAGCTTGGAGTGGGACGACACTTATGGCTACACCTTC.

This chain uses TRBV28 with TRBJ1-5; D call uncertain. Trimming removed 3 bases from V and 4 bases from J, with 13 bases in between. The CDR3 covers 15 residues. Germline loops: CDR1 MDHEN, CDR2 SYDVKM. For the CDR3, the DNA is TGTGCCAGCAGTTTGGTCAGCGGGAGGAATCAGCCCCAGCATTTT. It is translated as CASSLVSGRNQPQHF.

The chain links TRBV14 to TRBJ2-1, with D possibly matching TRBD1 (6 bases). Trimming removed 6 bases from V and 4 bases from J, with 13 bases in between. This CDR3 is 14 amino acids long. CDR1 and CDR2 from the germline V gene are SGHDN and FVKESK. The CDR3 DNA is TGTGCCAGCAGTTCTTTCAGGGGTTACAATGAGCAGTTCTTC. Protein: CASSSFRGYNEQFF.

The chain carries TRBV5-1 and TRBJ2-3; TRBD1 or TRBD2 may be the D gene (5 bases each). Trimming took 4 bases from V and 1 from J, leaving 16 bases between them. Germline CDR1 and CDR2: SGHRS and YFSETQ. The CDR3 runs to 16 residues. CDR3 protein: CASSTGLVGGTDTQYF. The CDR3 bases are TGCGCCAGCAGCACAGGACTTGTCGGGGGCACAGATACGCAGTATTTT. Filled out from reference TRBV5-1 and TRBJ2-3, the complete variable domain reads KAGVTQTPRYLIKTRGQQVTLSCSPISGHRSVSWYQQTPGQGLQFLFEYFSETQRNKGNFPGRFSGRQFSNSRSEMNVSTLELGDSALYLCASSTGLVGGTDTQYFGPGTRLTVL.

The chain couples TRBV28 to TRBJ2-3, with 7 nucleotides matching TRBD2. This CDR3 region has 14 residues. Germline CDR1 MDHEN, CDR2 SYDVKM. V lost 9 bases to trimming and J lost 2 bases; unmatched junction nucleotides: 8. The CDR3 DNA reads as TGTGCCAGTCTGGTAGCGGGTCACACAGATACGCAGTATTTT. This translates into CASLVAGHTDTQYF.

This rearrangement joins TRBV6-5 to TRBJ2-7, with TRBD1 identical over 7 bases. V trimming: 2 bases; J trimming: 2 bases; junction bases outside the gene matches: 6. The CDR3 loop spans 15 amino acids. Looked up from germline, CDR1 is MNHEY and CDR2 is SVGAGI. The CDR3 spells CASSYPDRDTYEQYF. The CDR3 DNA is TGTGCCAGCAGTTACCCCGACAGGGACACCTACGAGCAGTACTTC.

The chain recombines TRBV6-1 with TRBJ2-5; 11 bases align to TRBD2. This CDR3 has 14 amino acids. The V and J ends lost 6 bases and 4 bases, in that order; junction bases with no gene match: 4. CDR1 and CDR2 (germline): MNHNS, SASEGT. In DNA, the CDR3 is TGTGCCAGCAGACTTAGCGGGAGGGGAGAGACCCAGTACTTC. Translation: CASRLSGRGETQYF.

This clonotype has a handful of counts. Germline is not matched at one junction end, which may reflect a read error. The rearrangement joins TRBV4-1 to TRBJ2-7, with 7 bases lining up with TRBD1. Per germline, CDR1 MGHRA and CDR2 YSYEKL. The CDR3 has 16 amino acids. The CDR3 here is CVSSQAKTGLVYEQYF. The CDR3 bases are TGCGTCAGCAGCCAAGCGAAGACAGGGCTCGTCTACGAGCAGTACTTC.

The gene calls are TRBV6-1 and TRBJ2-7, with 11 nucleotides matching TRBD2. V gave up 7 bases and J gave up 0 bases; unmatched junction bases: 8. The germline V gene encodes CDR1 MNHNS and CDR2 SASEGT. The CDR3 covers 16 residues. The CDR3 reads CASIDIAGGFSYEQYF. In DNA, the CDR3 is TGTGCCAGCATCGACATAGCGGGAGGGTTCTCCTACGAGCAGTACTTC.

The chain combines TRBV6-1 with TRBJ1-2; no firm D call. The CDR3 contains 12 residues. CDR1 and CDR2 from the germline V gene are MNHNS and SASEGT. Trimming took 5 bases from V and 7 from J, leaving 11 bases between them. CDR3 nucleotide sequence: TGTGCCAGCAGTCTACTGGTGGGTGGCTACACCTTC. It encodes CASSLLVGGYTF.

The V and J genes are TRBV9 and TRBJ2-2, with 11 bases matching TRBD2. CDR1 is SGDLS, CDR2 YYNGEE, per germline. CDR3 length: 15 residues. The trim removed 0 bases at V and 11 bases at J, leaving 6 bases unmatched. CDR3 protein: CASSVAMGLAAELFF. As DNA, the CDR3 is TGTGCCAGCAGCGTAGCTATGGGACTAGCGGCCGAGCTGTTTTTT.

This CDR3 reads CASSLVVGTNEQYF. The CDR3 DNA is TGCGCCAGCAGCTTGGTAGTGGGGACAAACGAGCAGTACTTC. The chain has TRBV5-1 and TRBJ2-7, with D possibly matching TRBD1 (6 bases). The CDR3 length is 14 residues. CDR1 SGHRS and CDR2 YFSETQ come from the germline V gene. Trimming shortened V by 0 bases and J by 5 bases, and 12 bases separated the two germline ends.

This clonotype was observed a handful of times. V and J are TRBV6-1 and TRBJ2-1, with D tentatively TRBD1 (5 bases). Germline V CDR1 and CDR2: MNHNS, SASEGT. This CDR3 contains 15 residues. V gave up 1 base and J gave up 2 bases, with 9 bases separating them. The CDR3 DNA reads as TGTGCCAGCAGTGAAGAGGCAGGGACCTACAATGAGCAGTTCTTC. This sequence encodes CASSEEAGTYNEQFF.

The chain combines TRBV6-1 with TRBJ1-2; unclear D gene. Germline V lookup: CDR1 MNHNS, CDR2 SASEGT. V shed 2 bases and J shed 7 bases, with 20 bases lying between them. This CDR3 is built from 16 residues. The CDR3 protein is CASSENWRVRGGGYTF. CDR3 in DNA: TGTGCCAGCAGTGAAAATTGGAGGGTCCGGGGTGGTGGCTACACCTTC.

This clonotype was counted a few times. V usage is TRBV5-1 and J usage is TRBJ2-3; 12 bases map to TRBD2. V shed 0 bases and J 2 bases; nucleotides not matched to a gene: 7. The CDR3 is 18 residues long. The V gene's germline CDR1 is SGHRS and CDR2 YFSETQ. Written as DNA, the CDR3 is TGCGCCAGCAGCTTGGCAAGGACTAGCGGGGAGGTCACAGATACGCAGTATTTT. It translates to CASSLARTSGEVTDTQYF.

This chain links TRBV9 with TRBJ2-1; no reliable D call. The V end lost 0 bases, the J end lost 8 bases, and 12 bases lay between the germline ends. The CDR3 is 14 residues long. Germline V gene lookup returns CDR1 SGDLS and CDR2 YYNGEE. CDR3 loop: CASSVANALDEQFF. CDR3 nucleotide sequence: TGTGCCAGCAGCGTAGCCAACGCCTTGGATGAGCAGTTCTTC.

This clonotype showed up many times. This rearrangement joins TRBV4-1 to TRBJ2-5, with 10 bases aligning to TRBD2. Unmatched junction bases numbered 7, after V lost 4 bases and J lost 5 bases. The CDR3 extends over 15 amino acids. CDR1 and CDR2 from the germline V gene are MGHRA and YSYEKL. CDR3 region: CASSRPGLALETQYF. DNA for the CDR3: TGCGCCAGCAGCCGACCGGGACTAGCGTTGGAGACCCAGTACTTC.

A few counts support this clonotype. The rearrangement uses TRBV6-2 or TRBV6-3 and TRBJ2-1; D gene ambiguous. CDR1 and CDR2 from the germline V gene are MNHEY and SVGEGT. CDR3 length equals 11 residues. V dropped 6 bases and J dropped 8 bases, with 8 bases sitting between them. The CDR3 sequence: CASRDSHEQFF. The CDR3 region has the DNA TGTGCCAGCAGAGATAGCCATGAGCAGTTCTTC.

The chain carries TRBV10-2 and TRBJ2-7; unclear D gene. Trimming left V 7 bases short and J 1 base short, with 14 bases between. The germline V gene has CDR1 WSHSY and CDR2 SAAADI. This CDR3 contains 14 residues. As DNA, the CDR3 is TGCGCCAGCAACTGGGCCCCGTTTTCCTACGAGCAGTACTTC. Amino acids: CASNWAPFSYEQYF.

With respect to this clonotype: This may stem from a read error, because a much larger clone lies one nucleotide away. The chain uses TRBV7-2 and TRBJ2-7; the D call may be TRBD1 or TRBD2 (5 bases each). Germline CDR1 is SGHTA and CDR2 is FQGNSA. The length of the CDR3 is 16 residues. Trimming cost V 3 bases and J 0 bases, with 15 bases left between them. CDR3 loop: CASSLGVGGLSYEQYF. The CDR3, as DNA: TGTGCCAGCAGCTTGGGGGTGGGCGGCCTCTCCTACGAGCAGTACTTC. The full variable domain, with the rest looked up from reference TRBV7-2 and TRBJ2-7, is GAGVSQSPSNKVTEKGKDVELRCDPISGHTALYWYRQSLGQGLEFLIYFQGNSAPDKSGLPSDRFSAERTGGSVSTLTIQRTQQEDSAVYLCASSLGVGGLSYEQYFGPGTRLTVT.

V and J are TRBV5-6 and TRBJ1-1, with D possibly being TRBD1 (6 bases). V lost 5 bases and J lost 0, with 17 bases in between. This CDR3 is built from 16 residues. CDR1 and CDR2 from the germline V gene are SGHDT and YYEEEE. The DNA of the CDR3 is TGTGCCAGCAGTTTTGGGGGGGGCATGATGAACACTGAAGCTTTCTTT. Encoded protein: CASSFGGGMMNTEAFF.

The J gene is TRBJ1-4, the V gene TRBV21-1; TRBD1 was called by the table and not checked on the DNA. TRBV21-1 constitutes a pseudogene. The CDR3 extends over 15 amino acids. CDR3 amino acids: CASSKDVCPGEKLFF. As DNA, the CDR3 is TGTGCCAGCAGCAAAGATGTCTGTCCTGGGGAAAAACTGTTTTTT.

This chain links TRBV27 with TRBJ2-5; 7 bases line up with TRBD2. Germline CDR1 reads MNHEY; CDR2 reads SMNVEV (reference sequence). The CDR3 is made up of 15 amino acids. With 6 bases clipped from V and 4 bases from J, the junction kept 11 bases outside the gene matches. For the CDR3, the DNA is TGTGCCAGCAGCACTCTCGGCGGGGGAGGAGAGACCCAGTACTTC. As protein: CASSTLGGGGETQYF.